These T cell receptor beta chains were read from a single sample in a study of blood T cell repertoires in COVID-19. Method: immunoSEQ multiplex PCR; TCRdb's copy keeps in-frame clones and lacks some. The table lists under 100,000 clones, 70% to 90% of them singletons. Sequences were obtained from peripheral blood. The receptors here all came from a man aged 45 to 65 with acute or convalescent COVID-19. Each CDR3 is given with its conserved first and last residue. A D gene is named only where the DNA matches it firmly. Part of the rows lack a size; the others show once, few, many or a class for expanded clones.

NA,NA,TRBJ2-6,TRBV28,CASRAQGESGANVLTF,TGTGCCAGCCGGGCACAGGGCGAGTCTGGGGCCAACGTCCTGACTTTC
NA,NA,TRBJ1-5,TRBV30,CAWSVLWENQPQHF,TGTGCCTGGAGTGTACTTTGGGAGAATCAGCCCCAGCATTTT
NA,NA,TRBJ2-5,TRBV2,CAAGTDTSRNQETQYF,TGTGCCGCCGGTACCGACACCTCGCGCAACCAAGAGACCCAGTACTTC
NA,NA,TRBJ2-5,TRBV11-2,CASSPDAQQGWWETQYF,TGTGCCAGCAGCCCCGATGCTCAACAGGGTTGGTGGGAGACCCAGTACTTC
TRBD1,NA,TRBJ2-3,TRBV11-3,CASSLGTGGTDTQYF,TGTGCCAGCAGCTTGGGGACAGGGGGCACAGATACGCAGTATTTT
TRBD1,NA,TRBJ1-5,TRBV30,CAWSAPRTGNSNQPQHF,TGTGCCTGGAGTGCCCCACGGACAGGTAATAGCAATCAGCCCCAGCATTTT
TRBD1,NA,TRBJ2-7,TRBV10-3,CAISKPGQGVSEQYF,TGTGCCATCAGTAAACCGGGACAGGGGGTCTCCGAGCAGTACTTC
TRBD1,NA,TRBJ1-1,TRBV19,CASSIDRGANTEAFF,TGTGCCAGTAGTATTGACAGGGGTGCGAACACTGAAGCTTTCTTT
NA,NA,TRBJ2-2,TRBV4-2,CASSQETAYYTGELFF,TGTGCCAGCAGCCAAGAGACAGCATATTACACCGGGGAGCTGTTTTTT
NA,NA,TRBJ1-1,TRBV4-2,CASSQEPGSAFF,TGTGCCAGCAGCCAAGAGCCAGGATCCGCTTTCTTT
NA,NA,TRBJ2-5,TRBV29-1,CSAAGSVETQYF,TGCAGCGCTGCGGGTTCTGTGGAGACCCAGTACTTC
TRBD2,NA,TRBJ2-3,TRBV5-4,CASSRPGGRSTDTQYF,TGTGCCAGCAGCCGGCCGGGAGGAAGGAGCACAGATACGCAGTATTTT
NA,NA,TRBJ1-2,TRBV28,CASREDNYGYTF,TGTGCCAGCAGAGAGGATAACTATGGCTACACCTTC
TRBD1,NA,TRBJ1-6,TRBV6-5,CASSYSGTGASSPLHF,TGTGCCAGCAGTTACTCGGGAACAGGGGCCAGTTCACCCCTCCACTTT
NA,NA,TRBJ1-2,TRBV9,CASSVGGRVGNYGYTF,TGTGCCAGCAGCGTAGGTGGCAGGGTGGGGAACTATGGCTACACCTTC
TRBD2,few,TRBJ2-1,TRBV10-3,CAISGAGARGEQFF,TGTGCCATCAGTGGAGCGGGGGCGCGAGGTGAGCAGTTCTTC
NA,NA,TRBJ1-1,TRBV28,CASAAGGSTEAFF,TGTGCCAGCGCCGCCGGGGGTTCCACTGAAGCTTTCTTT
TRBD1,NA,TRBJ1-1,TRBV28,CASSLGGTGKTEAFF,TGTGCCAGCAGTTTAGGAGGGACAGGGAAAACTGAAGCTTTCTTT
NA,NA,TRBJ2-3,TRBV6-1,CASSEAIRRGDTQYF,TGTGCCAGCAGTGAAGCGATACGCCGGGGGGATACGCAGTATTTT
NA,few,TRBJ2-5,TRBV6-5,CASSRLQAQGGTQYF,TGTGCCAGCAGCCGCTTACAAGCCCAGGGGGGGACCCAGTACTTC
NA,NA,TRBJ1-1,TRBV7-2,CASSPQGEAFF,TGTGCCAGCAGCCCACAGGGCGAAGCTTTCTTT
TRBD1,NA,TRBJ1-1,TRBV28,CASIPQGAAEAFF,TGTGCCAGCATCCCACAGGGGGCAGCTGAAGCTTTCTTT
TRBD1,NA,TRBJ2-3,TRBV5-1,CASSGTGGPDTQYF,TGCGCCAGCAGCGGGACAGGGGGCCCAGATACGCAGTATTTT
TRBD2,NA,TRBJ2-3,TRBV4-1,CASSRLVRAGVSTDTQYF,TGCGCCAGCAGCCGCCTCGTGAGGGCGGGGGTTAGCACAGATACGCAGTATTTT
NA,NA,TRBJ2-3,TRBV19,CASSITRGADTQYF,TGTGCCAGTAGTATAACCAGGGGCGCAGATACGCAGTATTTT
NA,NA,TRBJ1-1,TRBV7-3,CASSLRLHTEAFF,TGTGCCAGCAGCTTAAGACTGCATACTGAAGCTTTCTTT
NA,NA,TRBJ2-7,TRBV12-5,CASGLVPGFNEQYF,TGTGCTAGTGGTTTGGTTCCAGGGTTCAACGAGCAGTACTTC
TRBD2,NA,TRBJ2-3,TRBV7-8,CASSFGLAGGPSDTQYF,TGTGCCAGCAGCTTCGGACTAGCGGGGGGGCCGTCCGATACGCAGTATTTT
NA,NA,TRBJ2-3,TRBV5-5,CASSPPGTQFRTDTQYF,TGTGCCAGCAGCCCCCCCGGGACACAGTTTCGCACAGATACGCAGTATTTT
NA,NA,TRBJ1-1,TRBV19,CASTQDPKLNTEAFF,TGTGCCAGTACACAGGACCCAAAATTGAACACTGAAGCTTTCTTT
TRBD1,NA,TRBJ1-5,TRBV3-1/TRBV3-2,CASSRETGANQPQHF,TGTGCCAGCAGCCGAGAGACAGGGGCGAATCAGCCCCAGCATTTT
TRBD1,NA,TRBJ1-2,TRBV28,CASSGQGYGYTF,TGTGCCAGCAGTGGACAGGGCTATGGCTACACCTTC
NA,NA,TRBJ1-1,TRBV27,CASTPREGNTEAFF,TGTGCCAGCACCCCTCGGGAGGGGAACACTGAAGCTTTCTTT
TRBD1,NA,TRBJ1-6,TRBV5-1,CASSGRTGEGSPLHF,TGCGCCAGCAGCGGGCGGACAGGGGAGGGTTCACCCCTCCACTTT
TRBD1,NA,TRBJ1-2,TRBV24-1,CATSGQGDGYTF,TGTGCCACCAGCGGACAGGGAGATGGCTACACCTTC
NA,NA,TRBJ2-6,TRBV7-8,CASSLLGTPVSGANVLTF,TGTGCCAGCAGCTTATTGGGGACACCGGTCTCTGGGGCCAACGTCCTGACTTTC
NA,NA,TRBJ1-5,TRBV7-8,CASSLEGQTSNQPQHF,TGTGCCAGCAGCTTAGAAGGACAGACTAGCAATCAGCCCCAGCATTTT
TRBD2,NA,TRBJ2-5,TRBV18,CASSPGQRGQETQYF,TGTGCCAGCTCACCCGGCCAGCGGGGCCAAGAGACCCAGTACTTC
TRBD2,NA,TRBJ2-1,TRBV5-1,CASSFGLAGNEQFF,TGCGCCAGCAGCTTCGGACTAGCGGGCAATGAGCAGTTCTTC
TRBD1,NA,TRBJ1-1,TRBV28,CASSRQGSTEAFF,TGTGCCAGCAGCCGACAGGGGAGTACTGAAGCTTTCTTT
NA,NA,TRBJ2-3,TRBV5-1,CASSFPFEPRGRDTQYF,TGCGCCAGCAGCTTCCCCTTCGAGCCGCGGGGGCGGGATACGCAGTATTTT
TRBD1,NA,TRBJ1-1,TRBV5-1,CASSPSGQGSNTEAFF,TGCGCCAGCAGCCCCTCGGGACAGGGCTCGAACACTGAAGCTTTCTTT
NA,NA,TRBJ1-2,TRBV12-3/TRBV12-4,CASRKQGENGYTF,TGTGCCAGCAGAAAACAGGGAGAGAATGGCTACACCTTC
NA,NA,TRBJ2-1,TRBV14,CASSQLFSGGQNNEQFF,TGTGCCAGCAGCCAACTCTTTTCGGGGGGCCAAAACAATGAGCAGTTCTTC
NA,NA,TRBJ2-3,TRBV2,CASSTSSSTDTQYF,TGTGCCAGCTCCACTAGTAGCAGCACAGATACGCAGTATTTT
NA,NA,TRBJ1-6,TRBV11-2,CASSLVEDSPLHF,TGTGCCAGCAGCTTAGTCGAGGATTCACCCCTCCACTTT
TRBD1,NA,TRBJ1-5,TRBV24-1,CATSDLQGRQGAGSNQPQHF,TGTGCCACCAGTGATTTGCAGGGTCGGCAGGGGGCAGGTAGCAATCAGCCCCAGCATTTT
TRBD2,NA,TRBJ2-5,TRBV3-1/TRBV3-2,CASSQNLAGGKMSQYF,TGTGCCAGCAGCCAGAACCTAGCGGGGGGGAAGATGTCCCAGTACTTC